A selection of T cell receptor beta chains follows, all from one sample in a study of T cell responses to AZD1222 COVID-19 vaccine. Only in-frame clones appear in the TCRdb table, and some are missing; sequencing was by immunoSEQ multiplex PCR. The data show 85,000 to 120,000 clones, with roughly 84% seen just once and about 15% held by the top ten. Sample: peripheral blood, taken on day 0 of AZD1222 vaccination. These receptor sequences come from an adult in good health. The CDR3 runs from the conserved cysteine through the conserved F or W. D genes are given only for firm matches. Clone size is not always given. Where it is, it says once, few, many or a class for expanded clones.

d_call j_call clone_size v_call cdr3_nt cdr3_aa
. TRBJ1-3 . TRBV29-1 TGCAGCGTTGTTGTGGGTTCCGGAAACACCATATATTTT CSVVVGSGNTIYF
. TRBJ1-6 once TRBV13 TGTGCCAGCAGCCTATCTAATTCACCCCTCCACTTT CASSLSNSPLHF
. TRBJ2-2 . TRBV3-1/TRBV3-2 TGTGCCAGCAGAAACACCGGGGAGCTGTTTTTT CASRNTGELFF
. TRBJ1-1 . TRBV7-8 TGTGCCAGCAGCTTAGCTACGGGTCGCGCTGAAGCTTTCTTT CASSLATGRAEAFF
. TRBJ1-6 few TRBV10-3 TGTGCCATCAAGGAGGGGACGGGGTCACCCCTCCACTTT CAIKEGTGSPLHF
. TRBJ1-1 . TRBV19 TGTGCCAGTAGTCGGCCAGCCGGCACTGAAGCTTTCTTT CASSRPAGTEAFF
. TRBJ2-2 . TRBV7-3 TGTGCCAGCAGCGGACCTCAGGGGGGGAGCACCGGGGAGCTGTTTTTT CASSGPQGGSTGELFF
. TRBJ1-2 . TRBV5-6 TGTGCCAGCGGCAGAGGTTATGGCTACACCTTC CASGRGYGYTF
. TRBJ1-1 . TRBV19 TGTGCCAGTTTAACGGGAGGGTTGAACACTGAAGCTTTCTTT CASLTGGLNTEAFF
. TRBJ2-3 . TRBV5-1 TGCGCCAGCAGCTTGAGTCCCCCCACAGATACGCAGTATTTT CASSLSPPTDTQYF
. TRBJ2-1 . TRBV7-6 TGTGCCAGCAGCCTCCGGACTTGGCAGGAGCAGTTCTTC CASSLRTWQEQFF
. TRBJ1-1 once TRBV28 TGTGCCAGCAGTCCACAGCAGAACACTGAAGCTTTCTTT CASSPQQNTEAFF
TRBD2 TRBJ2-4 once TRBV6-1 TGTGCCAGCAGTGAAGTAGCGGGGACGCTTGGAGCCAAAAACATTCAGTACTTC CASSEVAGTLGAKNIQYF
TRBD1 TRBJ1-5 . TRBV5-1 TGCGCCAGCAGTCCCGAAGCACAGGGGGCAGGGCAGCCCCAGCATTTT CASSPEAQGAGQPQHF
. TRBJ1-6 . TRBV4-3 TGCGCCAGCAGCCCCCTTGCGGGGGGCCCCCTCCACTTT CASSPLAGGPLHF
TRBD1 TRBJ1-3 . TRBV5-6 TGTGCCAGCAGCGGATCCGGGACAGGGGGAAACACCATATATTTT CASSGSGTGGNTIYF
TRBD2 TRBJ2-7 . TRBV19 TGTGCCAGTAGTGCGACTAGCGGGATGTACGAGCAGTACTTC CASSATSGMYEQYF
. TRBJ1-5 . TRBV12-3/TRBV12-4 TGTGCCAGCGGGACGCCGGGGAATCAGCCCCAGCATTTT CASGTPGNQPQHF
. TRBJ2-1 . TRBV7-3 TGTGCCAGCAGCTTAATGTCTAGCTCCAATGAGCAGTTCTTC CASSLMSSSNEQFF
. TRBJ1-1 . TRBV13 TGTGCCAGCAGCTTTTCGGGGGCCCACACTGAAGCTTTCTTT CASSFSGAHTEAFF
. TRBJ1-1 . TRBV20-1 TGCAGTGCTTCAAGAAACACTGAAGCTTTCTTT CSASRNTEAFF
TRBD1 TRBJ2-4 . TRBV3-1/TRBV3-2 TGTGCCAGCAGCCAAGAAGGGGGGACAGGGATTATCAAAAACATTCAGTACTTC CASSQEGGTGIIKNIQYF
. TRBJ2-5 . TRBV10-2 TGCGCCAGCAGACAACCCTCCCAAGAGACCCAGTACTTC CASRQPSQETQYF
TRBD1 TRBJ1-1 few TRBV7-9 TGTGCCAGCAGCCGTCGAATGTGGGGACAGATGAACACTGAAGCTTTCTTT CASSRRMWGQMNTEAFF
. TRBJ2-5 . TRBV6-4 TGTGCCAGCAGTGACTCGAGGGAGACCCAGTACTTC CASSDSRETQYF
TRBD1 TRBJ1-1 . TRBV7-6 TGTGCCAGCAGCCCAAACCGGCTGACAGGGGAAGCTTTCTTT CASSPNRLTGEAFF
. TRBJ2-2 . TRBV11-3 TGTGCCAGCAGCTTAGGGGACGGCGTGGACCGGGAGCTGTTTTTT CASSLGDGVDRELFF
. TRBJ2-7 few TRBV6-2/TRBV6-3 TGTGCCAGCAGTTACCAATCCTACGAGCAGTACTTC CASSYQSYEQYF
. TRBJ1-1 once TRBV2 TGTGCCAGCAGACAAACCGACAGTTTGAACACTGAAGCTTTCTTT CASRQTDSLNTEAFF
. TRBJ1-3 few TRBV6-2/TRBV6-3 TGTGCCAGCAGTTCCGGGCCGGGAAACACCATATATTTT CASSSGPGNTIYF
. TRBJ2-2 . TRBV5-1 TGCGCCAGCAGCTCACTGGGGAACACCGGGGAGCTGTTTTTT CASSSLGNTGELFF
TRBD1 TRBJ2-2 . TRBV7-2 TGTGCCAGCAGCTCCGAAAGGCGACAGGGGGCGCTAATCGGGGAGCTGTTTTTT CASSSERRQGALIGELFF
TRBD2 TRBJ2-2 few TRBV24-1 TGTGCCACCAGGAGCGGGGCACTCACCGGGGAGCTGTTTTTT CATRSGALTGELFF
. TRBJ2-5 once TRBV4-3 TGCGCCAGCAGCCGAAATCGGATCGGAGAGACCCAGTACTTC CASSRNRIGETQYF
. TRBJ2-4 . TRBV4-3 TGCGCCAGCAGCGCGGCGGGACTGGGAAACATTCAGTACTTC CASSAAGLGNIQYF
. TRBJ1-2 . TRBV6-5 TGTGCCAGCAGTTACGACAGCTACTATGGCTACACCTTC CASSYDSYYGYTF
. TRBJ2-1 . TRBV7-3 TGTGCCAGCAGCTCCAGGTTGAAGAGCTCCTACAATGAGCAGTTCTTC CASSSRLKSSYNEQFF
. TRBJ1-1 once TRBV28 TGTGCCAGCAGTCCGCCAAGGAACACTGAAGCTTTCTTT CASSPPRNTEAFF
. TRBJ2-2 . TRBV7-2 TGTGCCAGCAGCTCCCAGGGGTACACCGGGGAGCTGTTTTTT CASSSQGYTGELFF
TRBD1 TRBJ1-2 . TRBV10-3 TGTGCCATCAGTGGGGGACAGGGCGAACATGGCTACACCTTC CAISGGQGEHGYTF